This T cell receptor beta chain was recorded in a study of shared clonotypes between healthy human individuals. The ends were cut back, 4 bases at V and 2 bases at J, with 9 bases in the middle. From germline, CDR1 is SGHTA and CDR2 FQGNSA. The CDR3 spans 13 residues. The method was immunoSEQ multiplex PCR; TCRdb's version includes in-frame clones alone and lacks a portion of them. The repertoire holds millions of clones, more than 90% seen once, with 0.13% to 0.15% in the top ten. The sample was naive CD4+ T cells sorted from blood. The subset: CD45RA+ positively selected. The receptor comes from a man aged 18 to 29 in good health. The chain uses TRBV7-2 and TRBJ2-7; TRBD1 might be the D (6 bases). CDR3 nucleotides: TGTGCCAGCAGCTCCCGGGACACCTACGAGCAGTACTTC. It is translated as CASSSRDTYEQYF.